This T cell receptor beta chain was observed in a study of CXCR3-negative and CXCR3-positive naive CD8 T cells. Germline-derived CDR1 and CDR2 are SQVTM and ANQGSEA. This CDR3 region has 14 residues. Libraries were UMI-labeled 5' RACE TRB cDNA. TCRdb re-analyzed the 5' RACE reads; it lists each CDR3 protein once, without DNA. The sample includes some 4,900 distinct CDR3 sequences. Measured by frequency, this clonotype is medium-sized. Its cognate antigen is unknown. Study results and caveats: Compared with CXCR3-negative naive cells, CXCR3-positive naive cells showed more hydrophobic TRB CDR3s. Naive subsets displayed similar surface CD5, and TCR strength was inferred from TRB CDR3 properties. Whereas memory cells differed, naive CXCR3-negative and CXCR3-positive cells shared similar TRBV-TRBJ usage.

This chain connects TRBV29-1 to TRBJ1-1. What was sequenced was naive CXCR3- CD8+ T cells from blood. Subset: CD45RO-CCR7+CD27+CD95- naive CD8+ T cells lacking CXCR3 (TNR3-). This sequence was found in a human donor in good health. Some clones in this sample may be carry-over from other donors' samples. The CDR3 loop is CSGGRDNPGTEAFF. The full variable domain, with the rest looked up from reference TRBV29-1 and TRBJ1-1, is SAVISQKPSRDICQRGTSLTIQCQVDSQVTMMFWYRQQPGQSLTLIATANQGSEATYESGFVIDKFPISRPNLTFSTLTVSNMSPEDSSIYLCSGGRDNPGTEAFFGQGTRLTVV.